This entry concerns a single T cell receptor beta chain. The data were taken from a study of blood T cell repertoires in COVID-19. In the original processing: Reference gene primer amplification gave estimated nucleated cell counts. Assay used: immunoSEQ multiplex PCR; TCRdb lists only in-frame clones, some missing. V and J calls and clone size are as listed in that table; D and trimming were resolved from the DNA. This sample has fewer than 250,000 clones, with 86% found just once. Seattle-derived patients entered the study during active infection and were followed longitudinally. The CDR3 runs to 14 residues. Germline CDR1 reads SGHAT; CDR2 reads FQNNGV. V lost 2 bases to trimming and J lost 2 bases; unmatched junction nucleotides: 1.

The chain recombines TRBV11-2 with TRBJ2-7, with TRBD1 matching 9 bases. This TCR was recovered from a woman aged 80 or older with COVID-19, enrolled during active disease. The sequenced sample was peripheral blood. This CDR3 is CASSLTGGPYEQYF. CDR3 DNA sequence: TGTGCCAGCAGCTTAACAGGGGGCCCCTACGAGCAGTACTTC. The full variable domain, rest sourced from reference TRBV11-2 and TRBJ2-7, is EAGVAQSPRYKIIEKRQSVAFWCNPISGHATLYWYQQILGQGPKLLIQFQNNGVVDDSQLPKDRFSAERLKGVDSTLKIQPAKLEDSAVYLCASSLTGGPYEQYFGPGTRLTVT.